The clone carrying this T cell receptor (beta chain) was seen once. Its cognate antigen is unknown. Other nucleotide sequences from this sample produce the same CDR3. These data are taken from a study of cytomegalovirus exposure and HLA in healthy donors. Study information: Of 350 to 400 genotyped donors, more than 75% grouped in the Caucasian-associated ancestry cluster. General study points: A later analysis linked roughly 17,000 TCR beta sequences to HLA alleles at 0.05 false discovery rate. TCR beta chain V- and J-gene trimming was linked, in a later analysis, to a missense variant in DCLRE1C.

Germline V gives CDR1 SGDLS, CDR2 YYNGEE. With V trimmed by 4 bases and J by 8 bases, 10 bases remained unmatched. The length of the CDR3 is 14 residues. With 60 Vbeta and 13 Jbeta primers, the PCR was carried out. TCRdb keeps only in-frame clones here, not all; method: immunoSEQ multiplex PCR. The sample has just over 200,000 clones, 82% seen once; the top ten hold 2.5% to 3.5%. The sample was PBMCs. The sequence was collected from a woman aged 40-49 years in good health and CMV-seronegative. The rearrangement uses TRBV9 and TRBJ1-2, with 8 bases that match TRBD1. This CDR3 is CASSLRQGAIGYTF. In DNA, the CDR3 is TGTGCCAGCAGCCTAAGGCAGGGGGCGATCGGCTACACCTTC. The full variable domain, rest sourced from reference TRBV9 and TRBJ1-2, is DSGVTQTPKHLITATGQRVTLRCSPRSGDLSVYWYQQSLDQGLQFLIQYYNGEERAKGNILERFSAQQFPDLHSELNLSSLELGDSALYFCASSLRQGAIGYTFGSGTRLTVV.